The subject of this entry is one TCR beta chain. Its antigen is unknown. No qualities accompany the bases; no much larger clone lies one base away. From cysteine to phenylalanine, the CDR3 is 12 amino acids long. Only the CDR3 DNA is retained, 36 bases long and in frame from the first base. The V end loses 3 bases and the J end loses 12 bases, and a stretch of 14 bases separates them. The germline V gene sets CDR1 to MNHNS and CDR2 to SASEGT. The data stem from a study of blood T cell repertoires in COVID-19 (dated by TCRdb to about 2020). Describing the broader study: Samples covering the acute and convalescent phases of COVID-19 were provided by collaborators in the United States, Italy and Spain. Subjects who had been exposed to COVID-19, were actively infected with it, or had recovered from it provided the deeply sampled blood TCRbeta repertoires that made up the dataset. A freely available public database, intended as a resource for researchers studying the immune response to SARS-CoV-2, is where the repertoires were released. The samples were drawn from two sources: the first 160 participants of the ongoing ImmuneRACE study, and approximately 1,300 subjects contributed by 6 global collaborators. HLA class I and class II types, where available, came from metadata supplied by the sample provider rather than from assay-based typing. The material from the prospective study consisted of cDNA or gDNA derived from T cells, B-cell-depleted T cells, or PBMCs. Nearly every sample came with metadata listing a de-identified subject ID, COVID-19 status, age in years and sex. Study-wide conclusions, independent of this receptor: Clinical and demographic metadata were provided uncurated, with the amount varying by source and participant.

The collaborating institutions used their own protocols to collect whole blood in K2EDTA tubes. For TCRbeta analysis, collaborator samples were shipped as frozen whole blood, as isolated PBMCs, or as DNA extracted from either sample type. TCRbeta CDR3 regions were amplified from genomic DNA by means of the immunoSEQ Assay, a bias-controlled multiplex PCR. Per the original workflow: The number of nucleated cells in each sample was estimated from the amplification of reference gene primers within the assay. To quantify the absolute abundance of each unique TCRbeta CDR3 rearrangement, sequence reads were collapsed and filtered. For each sample, productive Simpson clonality was calculated as the square root of Simpson's diversity index over productive rearrangements. This is the immuneACCESS table as TCRdb keeps it, with only in-frame sequences that have V and J called. A part of the clones is gone; compared with another copy, unresolved V genes explain less than half, and the rest is unexplained. That table gives V, J and clone size, and the DNA gave D and trimming. The sample table holds 75,000 to 100,000 clones, of which over 70% were seen once. About 11% of the sample belongs to the ten largest clones.

The receptor was derived from a woman older than 75 with acute or convalescent COVID-19. The specimen was peripheral blood. The chain uses TRBV6-1 and TRBJ1-1; a confident D gene designation cannot be given. The CDR3 protein sequence reads: CASSETGIGTFF. In nucleotide form, the sequence is TGTGCCAGCAGTGAGACGGGAATCGGAACTTTCTTT.